Below are 16 T cell receptor beta chains sequenced from a single sample in a study of T cell responses to AZD1222 COVID-19 vaccine (dated by TCRdb to the early 2020s). Libraries were constructed by the immunoSEQ multiplex PCR assay. TCRdb obtained this table from immuneACCESS and retained in-frame rearrangements with V and J assigned. These tables miss some clones; where compared with another copy, unresolved V genes account for less than half of the shortfall, and the remainder is unexplained. The sample includes under 170,000 clones, with under 95% observed a single time. 3.3% of the sample goes to the ten largest clones. This sample's time point label indicates: about 28 days (+/-7) after the second vaccine dose. This material consisted of peripheral blood, taken 28 days after the second AZD1222 dose. The receptors shown here come from an adult who received the AZD1222 COVID-19 vaccine.

The J gene is TRBJ2-1, the V gene TRBV14, with 10 bases fitting TRBD2. This CDR3 has 16 amino acids. Looked up from germline, CDR1 is SGHDN and CDR2 is FVKESK. V lost 5 bases and J lost 9; bases outside the gene matches: 13. The CDR3 spells CASSNLASGSRFEQFF. The CDR3 DNA reads TGTGCCAGCAGCAACTTAGCTAGCGGGAGTAGGTTTGAGCAGTTCTTC.

This chain uses TRBV6-5 with TRBJ1-4; D may be TRBD1 (5 bases). V was trimmed by 5 bases and J by 8 bases, leaving 18 bases between them. The CDR3 length is 15 residues. Germline values: CDR1 MNHEY, CDR2 SVGAGI. In DNA, the CDR3 is TGTGCCAGCAGTATGACAGATGGGGTCGCCGAAAAACTGTTTTTT. Protein product: CASSMTDGVAEKLFF.

CDR3 amino acids: CASSLNRGLNTGELFF. The CDR3 nucleotides are TGTGCCAGCAGCTTGAATAGGGGACTGAACACCGGGGAGCTGTTTTTT. The J gene is TRBJ2-2, the V gene TRBV5-6, with a possible D match to TRBD2 (6 bases). CDR3 length: 16 amino acids. Germline CDR1 is SGHDT and CDR2 is YYEEEE. V was trimmed by 1 base and J by 1 base, leaving 11 bases between them. Filled out from reference TRBV5-6 and TRBJ2-2, the complete variable domain reads DAGVTQSPTHLIKTRGQQVTLRCSPKSGHDTVSWYQQALGQGPQFIFQYYEEEERQRGNFPDRFSGHQFPNYSSELNVNALLLGDSALYLCASSLNRGLNTGELFFGEGSRLTVL.

This chain links TRBV11-3 with TRBJ2-3, with unresolved D. The germline CDR1 and CDR2 sequences are SGHNT and YENEEA. The V end was cut by 5 bases, the J end by 1 base, with 16 bases between. The CDR3 contains 16 residues. For the CDR3, the DNA is TGTGCCAGCAGCGCCCGAAAGGTGGTTGGCACAGATACGCAGTATTTT. Translating gives CASSARKVVGTDTQYF.

CDR3 DNA: TGCGCCAGCAGCCAAGATCTAAGCGGCCTCACAGATACGCAGTATTTT. This translates into CASSQDLSGLTDTQYF. This chain links TRBV4-3 with TRBJ2-3, with D possibly TRBD2 on 5 matching bases. This CDR3 spans 16 amino acids. Germline CDR1 is LGHNA and CDR2 is YSLEER. Trimming took 0 bases from V and 2 from J, leaving 12 bases between them.

V and J are TRBV28 and TRBJ1-5; 7 bases are a match to TRBD1. This CDR3 has 14 amino acids. V lost 7 bases, J lost 7 bases, and 10 bases stayed unmatched. Germline CDR1 and CDR2: MDHEN and SYDVKM. CDR3 DNA sequence: TGTGCCAGCACTCACCCAACAGGGGCCCAGCCCCAGCATTTT. Translated: CASTHPTGAQPQHF.

The chain employs TRBV2 and TRBJ1-5, with 7 bases aligning to TRBD1. This CDR3 is built from 14 residues. Germline V lookup: CDR1 SNHLY, CDR2 FYNNEI. V lost 5 bases, J lost 2 bases, and 3 bases stayed unmatched. CDR3 sequence (DNA): TGTGCCAGCAGTCCGACAGGGCGCAATCAGCCCCAGCATTTT. Translation gives CASSPTGRNQPQHF.

This rearrangement joins TRBV19 to TRBJ2-5, with D possibly being TRBD1 (5 bases). Trimming stripped 2 bases from V and 0 bases from J, with 7 bases between. The CDR3 contains 14 residues. CDR1 and CDR2 from the germline V gene are LNHDA and SQIVND (reference sequence). CDR3 nucleotides: TGTGCCAGTAGTATACAGGGTTACCAAGAGACCCAGTACTTC. It codes for CASSIQGYQETQYF. The full variable domain, in which reference TRBV19 and TRBJ2-5 provide the parts outside the CDR3, is DGGITQSPKYLFRKEGQNVTLSCEQNLNHDAMYWYRQDPGQGLRLIYYSQIVNDFQKGDIAEGYSVSREKKESFPLTVTSAQKNPTAFYLCASSIQGYQETQYFGPGTRLLVL.

The chain carries TRBV7-8 and TRBJ1-2, with D unclear. The V gene's germline CDR1 is SGHVS and CDR2 FQNEAQ. V was trimmed by 3 bases and J by 0 bases, leaving 14 bases between them. The CDR3 has 16 residues. CDR3 DNA sequence: TGTGCCAGCAGCTTGCGGATAACCTCTTCTAACTATGGCTACACCTTC. The encoded protein is CASSLRITSSNYGYTF.

This chain links TRBV6-5 with TRBJ1-1; tentative D call: TRBD1 (6 bases). Trimming left V 7 bases short and J 7 bases short, with 19 bases between. Germline loops: CDR1 MNHEY, CDR2 SVGAGI. This CDR3 spans 14 amino acids. The CDR3 DNA follows: TGTGCCAGCACCAAGGGGAGGGGGTCGGATGAAGCTTTCTTT. Protein sequence: CASTKGRGSDEAFF.

This rearrangement joins TRBV5-8 to TRBJ2-5; a weak D match, TRBD2 (6 bases). The CDR3 has 15 residues. The germline V and J ends were trimmed by 0 bases and 5 bases, with 14 bases remaining between them. Germline-derived CDR1 and CDR2 are SGHTS and YDEGEE. Written as DNA, the CDR3 is TGTGCCAGCAGCTTGGCAGACGCGGGATCGGAGACCCAGTACTTC. Translated: CASSLADAGSETQYF.

This chain joins TRBV20-1 and TRBJ1-1; perhaps TRBD1 as D (5 bases). V dropped 4 bases and J dropped 8 bases, with 8 bases sitting between them. Germline V gives CDR1 DFQATT, CDR2 SNEGSKA (reference sequence). CDR3 length: 10 amino acids. CDR3 residues: CSAIRQEAFF. Here the CDR3 DNA reads TGCAGTGCTATTCGACAGGAAGCTTTCTTT.

The count of this clone is one. V is TRBV5-1 and J is TRBJ1-6, with D possibly matching TRBD1 (5 bases). This CDR3 region has 13 residues. Germline CDR1 SGHRS, CDR2 YFSETQ. Trimming removed 2 bases from V and 8 bases from J, with 8 bases in between. The CDR3 nucleotides read TGCGCCAGCAGCTTCGGGGGGGATTCACCCCTCCACTTT. It translates to CASSFGGDSPLHF.

The chain combines TRBV4-1 with TRBJ2-7, with D tentatively TRBD2 (5 bases). The CDR3 is 15 amino acids. Germline V CDR1 and CDR2: MGHRA, YSYEKL. Trimming left V 0 bases short and J 2 bases short, with 11 bases between. CDR3: CASSQDSRTAYEQYF. The CDR3 DNA reads as TGCGCCAGCAGCCAAGACAGTCGGACTGCCTACGAGCAGTACTTC.

The chain combines TRBV27 with TRBJ1-6; 8 bases map to TRBD1. The V and J ends lost 6 bases and 7 bases, in that order; junction bases with no gene match: 5. The CDR3 is 14 amino acids. In germline, CDR1 is MNHEY, CDR2 SMNVEV (reference sequence). The CDR3 loop is CASRPGQENSPLHF. CDR3 coding DNA: TGTGCCAGCAGACCGGGACAGGAAAATTCACCCCTCCACTTT.

V usage is TRBV11-2 and J usage is TRBJ2-1, with 8 bases that match TRBD1. Per germline, CDR1 SGHAT and CDR2 FQNNGV. CDR3 length: 16 amino acids. V was clipped by 5 bases and J by 0 bases; unmatched bases: 6. The CDR3 sequence is CASSQRQGSSYNEQFF. The CDR3 bases are TGTGCCAGCAGCCAGAGACAGGGGAGCTCCTACAATGAGCAGTTCTTC.